The 15 T cell receptor beta chains presented below share a single source sample, sequenced in a study of T cell responses to AZD1222 COVID-19 vaccine. Here immunoSEQ multiplex PCR was the method, and the copy in TCRdb shows in-frame clones only, minus some. The data hold 100,000 to 150,000 clones, with approximately 90% observed a single time. Here the sequenced sample was peripheral blood, taken on day 0 of AZD1222 vaccination. The receptors shown here come from an adult in good health.

V gene TRBV18 combines with J gene TRBJ1-4; D perhaps matches TRBD1 (6 bases). CDR3 length: 14 amino acids. Germline CDR1 KGHSH, CDR2 LQKENI. V lost 3 bases to trimming and J lost 8 bases, with 13 bases between them. Here the CDR3 DNA reads TGTGCCAGCTCACCTATTACAGGGAACGAAAAACTGTTTTTT. Translating it yields CASSPITGNEKLFF.

This sequence joins TRBV19 and TRBJ1-5, with 7 positions matching TRBD1. Losses at the gene ends were 5 bases for V and 2 bases for J; bases not matched to a gene: 9. The germline V gene has CDR1 LNHDA and CDR2 SQIVND (reference sequence). This CDR3 has 16 residues. CDR3 region: CASSATGEGGNQPQHF. The CDR3 DNA reads as TGTGCCAGTAGTGCCACAGGGGAGGGCGGCAATCAGCCCCAGCATTTT.

The chain is built from TRBV6-5 and TRBJ2-7; TRBD2 aligns across 8 bases. Germline V gene data show CDR1 as MNHEY and CDR2 as SVGAGI. There are 12 residues in the CDR3. The J segment lost 4 bases and the V segment lost 10 bases, leaving 6 bases of the junction unmatched. This CDR3 reads CAIREGIYEQYF. CDR3 nucleotides: TGTGCCATACGGGAGGGGATTTACGAGCAGTACTTC.

The chain carries TRBV19 and TRBJ1-3; tentative D call: TRBD1 (6 bases). Trimming removed 6 bases from V and 0 bases from J, with 18 bases in between. Germline V gene data show CDR1 as LNHDA and CDR2 as SQIVND (reference sequence). The CDR3 is 17 amino acids. CDR3 sequence (DNA): TGTGCCAGTAGACATCAAGGGGACATCTACTCTGGAAACACCATATATTTT. As protein: CASRHQGDIYSGNTIYF.

This clone was detected once. This chain joins TRBV25-1 and TRBJ2-1, with D possibly matching TRBD2 (5 bases). Trimming pared 1 base from V and 0 bases from J, leaving 10 bases between. This CDR3 comprises 16 residues. CDR1 and CDR2 from the germline V gene are MGHDK and SYGVNS. CDR3 amino acids: CASSESGGPSYNEQFF. CDR3 nucleotide sequence: TGTGCCAGCAGTGAATCCGGCGGGCCCTCCTACAATGAGCAGTTCTTC.

This rearrangement joins TRBV7-9 to TRBJ2-2; weak D call: TRBD1 (5 bases). The length of the CDR3 is 13 residues. V lost 7 bases and J 3 bases, leaving 9 bases between the germline ends. Looked up from germline, CDR1 is SEHNR and CDR2 is FQNEAQ (reference sequence). The CDR3, as DNA: TGTGCCAGCACAGGGATCGACACCGGGGAGCTGTTTTTT. It yields the protein CASTGIDTGELFF.

The chain links TRBV12-3 or TRBV12-4 to TRBJ1-2; 7 nucleotides match TRBD1. V shed 8 bases and J 4 bases; nucleotides not matched to a gene: 4. The CDR3 covers 12 residues. The CDR3 region is CASHTGAYGYTF. CDR3 DNA sequence: TGTGCCAGCCACACAGGGGCCTATGGCTACACCTTC.

The chain is built from TRBV7-9 and TRBJ2-2; TRBD2 matches 7 bases. This CDR3 contains 16 residues. Germline V CDR1 and CDR2: SEHNR, FQNEAQ (reference sequence). The V segment lost 5 bases and the J segment 1 base; nucleotides outside the gene matches: 7. The CDR3 nucleotides are TGTGCCAGCAGCCCGGGGGGACGGCAGAACACCGGGGAGCTGTTTTTT. This translates into CASSPGGRQNTGELFF.

This chain links TRBV3-1 (or the pseudogene TRBV3-2) with TRBJ2-1; 9 bases fit TRBD1. Germline V CDR1 and CDR2: LGHDT, YNNKEL (reference sequence). V shed 2 bases, J shed 6 bases, and the junction held 11 bases outside the gene matches. The CDR3 is made up of 17 amino acids. The CDR3 region has the DNA TGTGCCAGCAGCCAATCGGAAGGACAGGGGCGCGGCAATGAGCAGTTCTTC. Translated: CASSQSEGQGRGNEQFF.

The chain joins TRBV4-3 to TRBJ2-1; maybe TRBD2 (5 bases). Germline CDR1 is LGHNA and CDR2 is YSLEER. The CDR3 has 16 residues. Trimming removed 0 bases from V and 4 bases from J, with 13 bases in between. CDR3 in amino acids: CASSQDLRAPYNEQFF. The CDR3 region has the DNA TGCGCCAGCAGCCAAGATTTGAGGGCCCCATACAATGAGCAGTTCTTC.

In this sample, this clone turned up once. This chain connects TRBV19 to TRBJ2-7, with 10 bases fitting TRBD1. The CDR3 is 13 amino acids. Looked up from germline, CDR1 is LNHDA and CDR2 is SQIVND (reference sequence). Trimming at V came to 4 bases and at J to 7 bases, leaving 4 bases not matched to a gene. CDR3 sequence (DNA): TGTGCCAGTAGTAGACAGGGGGCGCGTGAGCAGTACTTC. This encodes CASSRQGAREQYF.

The chain joins TRBV18 to TRBJ2-2, with 11 bases fitting TRBD1. Per the germline V gene, CDR1 is KGHSH and CDR2 is LQKENI. J gave up 3 bases and V 5 bases, and 11 bases lay outside the gene matches. The CDR3 is 18 amino acids. CDR3 DNA: TGTGCCAGCTCATCCTCCGGGACAGGGGGATGGTACACCGGGGAGCTGTTTTTT. Translation: CASSSSGTGGWYTGELFF.

The chain uses TRBV2 and TRBJ2-7, with D perhaps TRBD1 or TRBD2 (5 bases each). Trimming took off 5 bases at V and 1 base at J, with 21 bases between the two ends. This CDR3 region has 17 residues. Germline V gene data show CDR1 as SNHLY and CDR2 as FYNNEI. CDR3 in amino acids: CASSWGAAQGVSYEQYF. The CDR3 DNA follows: TGTGCCAGCAGTTGGGGAGCGGCGCAGGGCGTTTCCTACGAGCAGTACTTC. The variable domain in full, with the rest retrieved from reference TRBV2 and TRBJ2-7, is EPEVTQTPSHQVTQMGQEVILRCVPISNHLYFYWYRQILGQKVEFLVSFYNNEISEKSEIFDDQFSVERPDGSNFTLKIRSTKLEDSAMYFCASSWGAAQGVSYEQYFGPGTRLTVT.

The J gene is TRBJ1-6, the V gene TRBV9, with 7 bases aligning to TRBD1. This CDR3 region has 13 residues. Germline lookup yields CDR1 SGDLS and CDR2 YYNGEE. The V and J ends lost 3 bases and 14 bases, in that order; junction bases with no gene match: 8. In DNA form, the CDR3 reads TGTGCCAGCAGCGAACCGGGACAGTCAGCCCTCCACTTT. Its protein is CASSEPGQSALHF.

The gene calls are TRBV27 and TRBJ2-1, with D perhaps TRBD1 (7 bases). Trimming removed 0 bases at V and 4 bases at J, with 13 bases between. The CDR3 loop spans 16 amino acids. The germline V gene encodes CDR1 MNHEY and CDR2 SMNVEV (reference sequence). The CDR3 spells CASSLSGAGGYNEQFF. The CDR3 DNA reads as TGTGCCAGCAGTTTATCCGGAGCAGGGGGGTACAATGAGCAGTTCTTC.